Below, 8 T cell receptor beta chains from the same sample are listed, as sequenced in a study of cytomegalovirus exposure and HLA in healthy donors. The protocol was immunoSEQ multiplex PCR, while the TCRdb copy is restricted to in-frame clones and leaves out a portion. The table shows 150,000 or so clones, with 80% to 90% occurring only once. Sequencing input: PBMCs. Receptors originate from a woman aged 25 to 39 in good health and CMV-seropositive.

The chain combines TRBV25-1 with TRBJ2-5, with TRBD1 as a possible D gene (6 bases). The V end was cut by 6 bases, the J end by 2 bases, with 16 bases between. CDR3 length: 15 amino acids. Germline V gives CDR1 MGHDK, CDR2 SYGVNS. The DNA of the CDR3 is TGTGCCAGCAGCTTGACGTCTGGACAGCAAGAGACCCAGTACTTC. This gives the protein CASSLTSGQQETQYF.

The chain couples TRBV19 to TRBJ1-5; 9 bases fit TRBD1. Unmatched junction bases numbered 7, after V lost 1 base and J lost 6 bases. The CDR3 contains 16 residues. CDR1 and CDR2 (germline): LNHDA, SQIVND (reference sequence). The CDR3 protein is CASSIVEGQGRQPQHF. The DNA of the CDR3 is TGTGCCAGTAGTATAGTAGAGGGACAGGGACGTCAGCCCCAGCATTTT.

The rearrangement links TRBV19 to TRBJ1-1; maybe TRBD1 (5 bases). The V gene's germline CDR1 is LNHDA and CDR2 SQIVND (reference sequence). Trimming cost V 3 bases and J 5 bases, with 7 bases left between them. The CDR3 spans 12 residues. In DNA form, the CDR3 reads TGTGCCAGTAGTATGGGGGGAACTGAAGCTTTCTTT. It encodes CASSMGGTEAFF.

The V and J genes are TRBV5-1 and TRBJ2-7; TRBD1 matches at 7 bases. J gave up 3 bases and V 0 bases, and 12 bases lay outside the gene matches. The CDR3 length is 17 residues. Germline lookup yields CDR1 SGHRS and CDR2 YFSETQ. Here the CDR3 DNA reads TGCGCCAGCAGCTTGGCCGTAGGGACAGCAATAATCTACGAGCAGTACTTC. Its protein is CASSLAVGTAIIYEQYF. The entire variable domain, with the rest obtained from reference TRBV5-1 and TRBJ2-7, is as follows: KAGVTQTPRYLIKTRGQQVTLSCSPISGHRSVSWYQQTPGQGLQFLFEYFSETQRNKGNFPGRFSGRQFSNSRSEMNVSTLELGDSALYLCASSLAVGTAIIYEQYFGPGTRLTVT.

The genes are TRBV7-9 and TRBJ1-2, with no clear D. V dropped 1 base and J dropped 0 bases, with 12 bases sitting between them. The CDR3 contains 16 residues. Germline V lookup: CDR1 SEHNR, CDR2 FQNEAQ (reference sequence). The CDR3 loop is CASSLVRGTTNYGYTF. CDR3 sequence (DNA): TGTGCCAGCAGCTTAGTTCGGGGAACCACTAACTATGGCTACACCTTC. Full variable domain (rest looked up from reference TRBV7-9 and TRBJ1-2): DTGVSQNPRHKITKRGQNVTFRCDPISEHNRLYWYRQTLGQGPEFLTYFQNEAQLEKSRLLSDRFSAERPKGSFSTLEIQRTEQGDSAMYLCASSLVRGTTNYGYTFGSGTRLTVV.

The chain couples TRBV29-1 to TRBJ2-7; D is unresolved. The CDR3 covers 11 residues. The germline V gene has CDR1 SQVTM and CDR2 ANQGSEA. V dropped 7 bases and J dropped 5 bases, with 12 bases sitting between them. CDR3 coding DNA: TGCAGCGGACTGCAGAGAAACGAGCAGTACTTC. Amino acids: CSGLQRNEQYF.

J is TRBJ2-5 and V is TRBV9; 8 bases line up with TRBD2. CDR3 length equals 15 residues. Trimming cost V 0 bases and J 5 bases; bases outside gene matches: 6. Germline-derived CDR1 and CDR2 are SGDLS and YYNGEE. DNA of the CDR3: TGTGCCAGCAGCGTAGGAGGGACTAGGGGTGAGACCCAGTACTTC. Translated: CASSVGGTRGETQYF.

The sample holds many counts of this clone. The gene calls are TRBV14 and TRBJ2-7, with 11 bases lining up with TRBD2. V was clipped by 4 bases and J by 4 bases; unmatched bases: 3. This CDR3 is 14 amino acids long. The germline gives CDR1 SGHDN, CDR2 FVKESK. The CDR3 DNA reads TGTGCCAGCAGCCTAACTAGCGGGGGATACGAGCAGTACTTC. This codes for CASSLTSGGYEQYF. Looking up the rest from reference TRBV14 and TRBJ2-7 gives the full variable domain: EAGVTQFPSHSVIEKGQTVTLRCDPISGHDNLYWYRRVMGKEIKFLLHFVKESKQDESGMPNNRFLAERTGGTYSTLKVQPAELEDSGVYFCASSLTSGGYEQYFGPGTRLTVT.